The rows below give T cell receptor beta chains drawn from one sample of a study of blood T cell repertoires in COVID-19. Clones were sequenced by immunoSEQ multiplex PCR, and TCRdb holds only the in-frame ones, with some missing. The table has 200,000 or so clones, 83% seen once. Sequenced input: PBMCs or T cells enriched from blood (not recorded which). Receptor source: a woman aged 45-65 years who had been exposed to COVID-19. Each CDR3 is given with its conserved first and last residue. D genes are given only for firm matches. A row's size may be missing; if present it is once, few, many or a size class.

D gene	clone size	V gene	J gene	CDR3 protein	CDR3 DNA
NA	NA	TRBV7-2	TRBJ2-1	CASSLWDFNNEQFF	TGTGCCAGCAGCTTATGGGACTTCAACAATGAGCAGTTCTTC
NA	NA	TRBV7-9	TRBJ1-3	CASSLGWSGAGNTIYF	TGTGCCAGCAGCTTAGGATGGTCAGGGGCCGGAAACACCATATATTTT
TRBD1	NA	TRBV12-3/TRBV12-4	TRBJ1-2	CASSFQGAYGYTF	TGTGCCAGCAGTTTCCAGGGGGCCTATGGCTACACCTTC
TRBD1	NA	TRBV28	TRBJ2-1	CASSWRTGNNEQFF	TGTGCCAGCAGCTGGAGGACAGGGAACAATGAGCAGTTCTTC
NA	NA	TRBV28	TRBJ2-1	CASSLGGINYNEQFF	TGTGCCAGCAGTTTAGGAGGGATCAACTACAATGAGCAGTTCTTC
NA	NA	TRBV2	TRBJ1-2	CASSVAYGYTF	TGTGCCAGCAGTGTGGCATATGGCTACACCTTC
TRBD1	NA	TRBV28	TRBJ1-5	CASRSPTGASNQPQHF	TGTGCCAGCAGATCCCCGACAGGGGCGAGCAATCAGCCCCAGCATTTT
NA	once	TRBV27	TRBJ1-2	CASGGANYGYTF	TGTGCCAGCGGCGGGGCTAACTATGGCTACACCTTC
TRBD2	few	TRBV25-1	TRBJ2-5	CASTRFLRTSGRETQYF	TGTGCCAGCACCCGGTTTCTTAGGACTAGCGGGAGGGAGACCCAGTACTTC
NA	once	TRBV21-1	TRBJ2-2	CASSKRSGELFF	TGTGCCAGCAGCAAAAGGAGCGGGGAGCTGTTTTTT
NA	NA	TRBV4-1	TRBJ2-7	CASSTLDRSHEQYF	TGCGCCAGCAGCACCCTGGACAGATCACACGAGCAGTACTTC
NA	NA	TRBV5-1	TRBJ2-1	CASSLVPDSTLENEQFF	TGCGCCAGCAGCTTGGTACCCGACTCTACCTTAGAGAATGAGCAGTTCTTC
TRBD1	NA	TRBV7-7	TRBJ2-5	CASSSRTGKKTQYF	TGTGCCAGCAGCTCCAGGACAGGGAAGAAGACCCAGTACTTC
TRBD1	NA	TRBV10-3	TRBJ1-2	CAISRDREDYGYTF	TGTGCCATCAGCCGAGACAGGGAGGACTATGGCTACACCTTC
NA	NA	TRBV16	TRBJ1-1	CASSQSPGQSTEAFF	TGTGCCAGCAGCCAATCCCCAGGTCAGAGCACTGAAGCTTTCTTT
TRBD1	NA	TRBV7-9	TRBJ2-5	CASSLSNRGPQETQYF	TGTGCCAGCAGCCTATCAAACAGGGGCCCCCAAGAGACCCAGTACTTC
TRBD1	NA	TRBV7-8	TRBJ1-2	CASSTIDRVVGGYTF	TGTGCCAGCAGCACCATTGACAGGGTTGTGGGTGGCTACACCTTC